What follows are 29 T cell receptor beta chains derived from one specimen sequenced in a study of T cells in Graves' hyperthyroidism and ophthalmopathy. Amplified TCR beta CDR3 regions derived from RNA transcripts. An initial round of RT-PCR targeting the TCR CDR3 relied on the HTBI primer set. TCRdb analysed the multiplex PCR reads with MiXCR anew, one entry per CDR3 protein. Among roughly 300,000 distinct CDR3 sequences, 15% to 20% were seen once, and the ten largest hold under 55%. Sequencing was carried out using blood. The receptors were sampled from a woman between 50 and 59 years old with Graves' hyperthyroidism.

The J gene is TRBJ2-7, the V gene TRBV5-1; 7 positions match TRBD1. The J segment lost 0 bases and the V segment lost 3 bases, leaving 12 bases of the junction unmatched. This CDR3 is built from 17 residues. Germline assignment: CDR1 SGHRS and CDR2 YFSETQ. CDR3: CASSWDSTLGPSYEQYV. The CDR3, as DNA: TGCGCCAGCAGCTGGGACAGCACACTCGGGCCCTCCTACGAGCAGTACGTC.

Many counts were recorded for this clonotype. The chain carries TRBV14 and TRBJ2-7; no reliable D call. CDR1 SGHDN and CDR2 FVKESK come from the germline V gene. The CDR3 loop spans 14 amino acids. V was clipped by 4 bases and J by 4 bases, with 14 bases between them. This chain's CDR3 is CASSLNPGGYEQYF. Written as DNA, the CDR3 is TGTGCCAGCAGCCTCAACCCGGGCGGATACGAGCAGTACTTC.

This rearrangement joins TRBV11-2 to TRBJ2-7; possibly TRBD2 for D (7 bases). The germline V gene has CDR1 SGHAT and CDR2 FQNNGV. Trimming left V 1 base short and J 6 bases short, with 13 bases between. CDR3 length equals 14 residues. The CDR3 is CASSLVGGGLEQYV. The CDR3 DNA sequence: TGTGCCAGCAGCTTAGTAGGGGGAGGGCTCGAGCAGTACGTC.

The V gene is TRBV2, the J gene TRBJ2-1; D unresolved. Between the trimmed V and J ends, which lost 4 bases and 5 bases, there was a span of 6 bases. CDR3 size: 12 residues. CDR1 is SNHLY and CDR2 is FYNNEI in the germline V gene. The CDR3 sequence is CASSGHHNEQFF. CDR3 nucleotide sequence: TGTGCCAGCAGTGGACACCACAATGAGCAGTTCTTC.

The chain is built from TRBV5-6 and TRBJ2-7; 10 nucleotides line up with TRBD1. Germline-derived CDR1 and CDR2 are SGHDT and YYEEEE. The CDR3 length is 12 residues. The CDR3 region has the DNA TGTGCTAGCGGGACAGGGGACCACGAGCAGTACTTC. Translated, it gives CASGTGDHEQYF.

On this clonotype: Germline is not matched at one junction end, which may reflect a read error. For the CDR3, the DNA is TGTGCCAGCAGGCAAGCGTCCGGGGAGCTGTTTTTT. This translates into CASRQASGELFF. This chain joins TRBV14 and TRBJ2-2; D is uncertain. The CDR3 is 12 residues long. Looked up from germline, CDR1 is SGHDN and CDR2 is FVKESK.

This chain joins TRBV6-1 and TRBJ2-7; 10 bases are shared with TRBD2. Germline values: CDR1 MNHNS, CDR2 SASEGT. After removal of 5 bases from V and 2 bases from J, the junction contained 9 bases not matched to a gene. This CDR3 contains 16 residues. CDR3 DNA: TGTGCCAGCAGTCCTCACTTAGCGGGAGGAGCCTACGAGCAGTACTTC. As protein: CASSPHLAGGAYEQYF.

The CDR3 loop is CSARHRLGADTQYF. The CDR3 bases are TGCAGTGCTAGGCATCGACTAGGCGCAGATACGCAGTATTTT. This rearrangement joins TRBV20-1 to TRBJ2-3; a possible D gene is TRBD2 (6 bases). Between the trimmed V and J ends, which lost 3 bases and 4 bases, there was a span of 14 bases. The germline gives CDR1 DFQATT, CDR2 SNEGSKA (reference sequence). The CDR3 spans 14 residues.

This clonotype was detected many times. The gene calls are TRBV7-3 and TRBJ2-3; D perhaps matches TRBD2 (6 bases). In germline, CDR1 is SGHTA, CDR2 FQGTGA. This CDR3 spans 14 amino acids. Trimming took 2 bases from V and 2 from J, leaving 8 bases between them. The CDR3 loop reads CASSLRTTTDTQYF. The DNA for the CDR3 is TGTGCCAGCAGCTTACGGACTACCACAGATACGCAGTATTTT.

This clonotype was seen repeatedly, ten times or more. The V call is TRBV7-2, the J call TRBJ2-1; tentatively, D is TRBD2 (7 bases). V gave up 7 bases and J gave up 4 bases, with 20 bases separating them. The CDR3 covers 16 residues. CDR1 is SGHTA and CDR2 is FQGNSA in the germline V gene. The CDR3 sequence is CASNGGPGGLYNEQFF. The CDR3 coding sequence is TGTGCCAGCAACGGGGGGCCGGGGGGCTTATACAATGAGCAGTTCTTC.

The V call is TRBV6-1, the J call TRBJ1-1; 8 bases align to TRBD1. This CDR3 contains 16 residues. V shed 6 bases and J 2 bases; nucleotides not matched to a gene: 11. CDR1 is MNHNS, CDR2 SASEGT, per germline. In DNA form, the CDR3 reads TGTGCCAGCAGGCAACAGGGGACAGGATTAAACACTGAAGCTTTCTTT. Translating it yields CASRQQGTGLNTEAFF.

The sample holds a few counts of this clonotype. One end of the junction is discordant with germline, which a read error may explain. The V and J genes are TRBV6-1 and TRBJ2-1; 7 bases agree with TRBD2. The CDR3 loop spans 16 amino acids. The germline CDR1 and CDR2 sequences are MNHNS and SASEGT. The CDR3 is CASSEEAGLTYNEQFF. The CDR3 DNA is TGTGCCAGCAGCGAAGAAGCGGGGCTAACCTACAATGAGCAGTTCTTC.

This sequence joins TRBV24-1 and TRBJ2-1, with TRBD2 matching over 10 bases. The J segment lost 4 bases and the V segment lost 5 bases, leaving 1 base of the junction unmatched. This CDR3 contains 14 residues. CDR1 KGHDR and CDR2 SFDVKD come from the germline V gene. CDR3 sequence: CATSGTSGYNEQFF. For the CDR3, the DNA is TGTGCCACCAGTGGGACTAGCGGATACAATGAGCAGTTCTTC.

Concerning this clonotype itself: A much larger clone differs by one base, so this may be a read error. The rearrangement uses TRBV30 and TRBJ2-7, with D unresolved. The CDR3 is 11 amino acids. V was pared by 8 bases and J by 3 bases, with 11 bases between. In germline, CDR1 is GTSNPN, CDR2 SVGIG (reference sequence). The DNA for the CDR3 is TGTGCCCGGTCGATTATCTACGAGCAGTACTTC. This gives the protein CARSIIYEQYF.

This clonotype was observed many times. The chain has TRBV28 and TRBJ2-7; a weak D match, TRBD1 (5 bases). This CDR3 is built from 12 residues. Germline CDR1 and CDR2: MDHEN and SYDVKM. Trimming stripped 3 bases from V and 6 bases from J, with 9 bases between. CDR3 DNA: TGTGCCAGCAGTTTGAAAGGGGCCGAGCAGTACTTC. Translated, it gives CASSLKGAEQYF.

In this sample, this clonotype turned up many times. This sequence joins TRBV11-1 and TRBJ2-3; 9 bases are shared with TRBD2. The germline V gene encodes CDR1 SGHAT and CDR2 FQDESV (reference sequence). V was pared by 7 bases and J by 4 bases, with 12 bases of the junction left unmatched. The CDR3 runs to 16 residues. The CDR3 protein is CASTTAGGGAADTQYF. For the CDR3, the DNA is TGTGCCAGCACCACAGCGGGCGGGGGGGCCGCAGATACGCAGTATTTT.

The sample holds a few counts of this clonotype. V is TRBV18 and J is TRBJ1-4, with D tentatively TRBD1 (5 bases). CDR1 and CDR2 from the germline V gene are KGHSH and LQKENI. V lost 8 bases and J 6 bases, leaving 19 bases between the germline ends. The length of the CDR3 is 15 residues. The CDR3 DNA sequence: TGTGCCAGCCCGCGAGACGATGGGACCTATGAAAAACTGTTTTTT. Amino acids: CASPRDDGTYEKLFF.

This chain links TRBV28 with TRBJ1-2; 9 nucleotides agree with TRBD1. Germline-derived CDR1 and CDR2 are MDHEN and SYDVKM. V shed 7 bases and J 7 bases; nucleotides not matched to a gene: 16. This CDR3 is built from 16 residues. The CDR3 DNA follows: TGTGCCAGCATAAGACAGGGGGGATTAAGTTCGAGTGGCTACACCTTC. It translates to CASIRQGGLSSSGYTF.

This clonotype was seen a few times. The rearrangement joins TRBV20-1 to TRBJ2-3; D perhaps matches TRBD2 (5 bases). This CDR3 is 15 amino acids long. V lost 0 bases and J 7 bases, leaving 17 bases between the germline ends. In germline, CDR1 is DFQATT, CDR2 SNEGSKA (reference sequence). The CDR3 coding sequence is TGCAGTGCTAGAGATTTCTTCGCGGGTGACCATACGCAGTATTTT. Translating it yields CSARDFFAGDHTQYF.

This clonotype was recorded many times. For the CDR3, the DNA is TGTGCCAGCTCACCACCGTCTGTTGGGGGTAAAACTGAAGCTTTCTTT. Protein product: CASSPPSVGGKTEAFF. The V gene is TRBV18, the J gene TRBJ1-1, with D maybe TRBD1 (5 bases). The CDR3 sequence is 16 residues long. Germline assignment: CDR1 KGHSH and CDR2 LQKENI. V was clipped by 0 bases and J by 5 bases, with 16 bases between them.

This chain uses TRBV10-3 with TRBJ1-5; unclear D gene. CDR1 and CDR2 (germline): ENHRY, SYGVKD. The V end was cut by 3 bases, the J end by 6 bases, with 12 bases between. This CDR3 contains 14 residues. The CDR3 is CAISEGREGQPQHF. The DNA of the CDR3 is TGTGCCATCAGTGAAGGGAGGGAAGGTCAGCCCCAGCATTTT.

The chain recombines TRBV11-1 with TRBJ1-6, with D perhaps matching TRBD1 (6 bases). CDR3 size: 15 residues. Germline CDR1 is SGHAT and CDR2 is FQDESV (reference sequence). Between the trimmed V and J ends, which lost 4 bases and 5 bases, there was a span of 12 bases. CDR3 in amino acids: CASSSPGQDNSPLHF. The CDR3 DNA reads as TGTGCCAGCAGCTCGCCGGGACAAGATAATTCACCCCTCCACTTT.

Worth noting for this clonotype: This may stem from a read error, because a much larger clone lies one nucleotide away. The rearrangement joins TRBV29-1 to TRBJ1-2; no reliable D call. V was cut by 3 bases and J by 5 bases, with 13 bases left in between. There are 13 residues in the CDR3. Germline CDR1 reads SQVTM; CDR2 reads ANQGSEA. The CDR3 spells CSVDLNIGYGYTF. CDR3 DNA: TGCAGCGTTGACCTAAACATAGGGTATGGCTACACCTTC.

This clonotype was detected a few times. The chain employs TRBV5-1 and TRBJ1-2, with D unclear. Germline CDR1 reads SGHRS; CDR2 reads YFSETQ. There are 14 residues in the CDR3. Trimming removed 4 bases from V and 7 bases from J, with 17 bases in between. CDR3 sequence reads: CASSPRPGTGGYTF. The CDR3 nucleotides are TGCGCCAGCAGCCCCCGACCCGGAACGGGTGGCTACACCTTC.

A single count supports this clonotype. J is TRBJ2-7 and V is TRBV28; 11 nucleotides line up with TRBD2. V was clipped by 7 bases and J by 4 bases; unmatched bases: 6. CDR1 and CDR2 from the germline V gene are MDHEN and SYDVKM. The CDR3 consists of 14 residues. The chain's CDR3 is CASTPTSGNYEQYF. The CDR3 coding sequence is TGTGCCAGCACCCCGACTAGCGGGAATTACGAGCAGTACTTC.

This clonotype was recorded at least ten times. The chain is built from TRBV3-1 and TRBJ1-2; no clear D. V lost 4 bases to trimming and J lost 1 base, with 13 bases between them. The CDR3 is 15 amino acids. CDR1 is LGHDT and CDR2 is YNNKEL in the germline V gene (reference sequence). CDR3 coding DNA: TGTGCCAGCAGCCCGAGACTCCCCTTTAACTATGGCTACACCTTC. It specifies CASSPRLPFNYGYTF.

Many counts were recorded for this clonotype. The chain recombines TRBV12-3 or TRBV12-4 with TRBJ2-5; 10 nucleotides match TRBD2. The CDR3 runs 16 residues. Trimming took 3 bases from V and 5 from J; bases not matched to a gene: 9. The CDR3 spells CASSFATSGNLETQYF. CDR3 DNA: TGTGCCAGCAGTTTCGCAACTAGCGGGAATTTGGAGACCCAGTACTTC.

There are a few counts of this clonotype. A junction boundary mismatches the germline segment, possibly from a read error. This rearrangement joins TRBV28 to TRBJ1-5, with unresolved D. Looked up from germline, CDR1 is MDHEN and CDR2 is SYDVKM. The CDR3 extends over 15 amino acids. The CDR3 loop is CASSFREYSNQPRHF. CDR3 coding DNA: TGTGCCAGCAGTTTCCGGGAATATAGCAATCAGCCCCGGCATTTT.

J is TRBJ1-5 and V is TRBV20-1; D call uncertain. The length of the CDR3 is 15 residues. V lost 1 base and J 2 bases, leaving 12 bases between the germline ends. The germline gives CDR1 DFQATT, CDR2 SNEGSKA (reference sequence). CDR3 residues: CSARVAGYGNQPQHF. The CDR3 DNA is TGCAGTGCTAGAGTGGCGGGGTATGGCAATCAGCCCCAGCATTTT.